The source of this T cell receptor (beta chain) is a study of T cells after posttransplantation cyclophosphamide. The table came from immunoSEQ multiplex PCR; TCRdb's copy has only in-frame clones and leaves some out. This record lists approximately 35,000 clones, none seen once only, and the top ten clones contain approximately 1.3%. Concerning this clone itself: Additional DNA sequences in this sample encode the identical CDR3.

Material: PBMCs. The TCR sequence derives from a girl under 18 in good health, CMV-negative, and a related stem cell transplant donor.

The CDR3 DNA is TGTGCCAGCAGCGTACGCGAGAGCACCGAAGCTTTCTTT. Its protein is CASSVRESTEAFF. V gene TRBV9 combines with J gene TRBJ1-1; no clear D gene. In germline, CDR1 is SGDLS, CDR2 YYNGEE. This CDR3 is 13 amino acids long. The V end lost 1 base, the J end lost 8 bases, and 12 bases lay between the germline ends.